Listed below are T cell receptor beta chains from one sample, sequenced in a study of blood T cells in healthy people across ages. TCRdb passed the 5' RACE reads through MiXCR, listing each CDR3 protein once. The table lists 540,000 or so distinct CDR3 sequences, about 25% of them singletons, with roughly 9.4% in the top ten. The same data also contributed to another study, on T cells of mothers and their children.

Sequenced material: blood. The receptors here all came from a boy aged 5-17 years in good health. CDR3s include the opening cysteine and the closing phenylalanine or tryptophan. Fields, in order: J gene, D gene, clone size, V gene, CDR3 DNA, CDR3 protein. A D gene is named only where the DNA matches it firmly. Clone size, where shown, is once, few, many, or a class for clones that have expanded.

J: TRBJ1-4
D: .
size: .
V: TRBV7-9
DNA: TGTGCCAGCAGCCCCCCATTCGGCAGCGCCCATGAAAAACTGTTTTTT
CDR3: CASSPPFGSAHEKLFF

J: TRBJ1-1
D: .
size: .
V: TRBV7-9
DNA: TGTGCCAGCAGCTTAGCTGGGGCCCAGGGGAGCACTGAAGCTTTCTTT
CDR3: CASSLAGAQGSTEAFF

J: TRBJ2-5
D: TRBD2
size: many
V: TRBV7-2
DNA: TGTGCCAGCAGCTCAACTAGCGGGACAGAGACCCAGTACTTC
CDR3: CASSSTSGTETQYF

J: TRBJ2-7
D: .
size: .
V: TRBV5-6
DNA: TGTGCCAGCACCCCCAGGGGGGCAGAGTACGAGCAGTACTTC
CDR3: CASTPRGAEYEQYF

J: TRBJ2-5
D: TRBD2
size: many
V: TRBV5-1
DNA: TGCGCCAGCAGCGTGGGTCTGCGGGGGGTAAATCCCTCCCTCCAGTACTTC
CDR3: CASSVGLRGVNPSLQYF

J: TRBJ1-4
D: .
size: .
V: TRBV12-3/TRBV12-4
DNA: TGTGCCAGCCAGTTAGCAGGGCGCGAAAAACTGTTTTTT
CDR3: CASQLAGREKLFF

J: TRBJ2-1
D: .
size: .
V: TRBV6-2/TRBV6-3
DNA: TGTGCCAGCAGTTACCCCCCTAGCTATCAGTTCTTC
CDR3: CASSYPPSYQFF

J: TRBJ1-1
D: TRBD1
size: .
V: TRBV12-3/TRBV12-4
DNA: TGTGCCAGCAGTTTATATCCCCCAATCGAACAGGGGTTGATGAACACTGAAGCTTTCTTT
CDR3: CASSLYPPIEQGLMNTEAFF

J: TRBJ1-2
D: TRBD1
size: .
V: TRBV10-3
DNA: TGTGCCATCAATAGCGGACAGGGCTCCAAGGATGGCTACACCTTC
CDR3: CAINSGQGSKDGYTF

J: TRBJ2-7
D: .
size: .
V: TRBV7-2
DNA: TGTGCCAGCAGTCGAGGGATTTACGAGCAGTACTTC
CDR3: CASSRGIYEQYF

J: TRBJ1-2
D: .
size: many
V: TRBV28
DNA: TGTGCCAGCAGCCATAACTATGGCTACACCTTC
CDR3: CASSHNYGYTF

J: TRBJ2-2
D: .
size: .
V: TRBV9
DNA: TGTGCCAGCAGCGTTTGGGGCACCGGGGAGCTGTTTTTT
CDR3: CASSVWGTGELFF

J: TRBJ1-5
D: .
size: .
V: TRBV12-3/TRBV12-4
DNA: TGTGCCAGCAGTGCCGGGGCAGGGCAAGGGCATTTT
CDR3: CASSAGAGQGHF

J: TRBJ2-5
D: TRBD1
size: .
V: TRBV12-3/TRBV12-4
DNA: TGTGCCAGCAGTCTGGGACAGGGCCCACTCCCAGAGACCCAGTACTTC
CDR3: CASSLGQGPLPETQYF

J: TRBJ1-5
D: .
size: .
V: TRBV7-9
DNA: TGTGCCAGCAGCTTAGTGGGCCGACAGGGCAATCAGCCCCAGCATTTT
CDR3: CASSLVGRQGNQPQHF

J: TRBJ1-5
D: .
size: few
V: TRBV28
DNA: TGTGCCAGCAGTTTGCCAGGGAACGGCAATCAGCCCCAGCATTTT
CDR3: CASSLPGNGNQPQHF

J: TRBJ2-1
D: .
size: .
V: TRBV7-9
DNA: TGTGCCAGCAGCTTGCGGGACTTTAGCAATGAGCAGTTCTTT
CDR3: CASSLRDFSNEQFF

J: TRBJ2-1
D: TRBD2
size: few
V: TRBV20-1
DNA: TGCAGTGCTAGAGATTTGGGGGGGACTAGTCAGTTCTTC
CDR3: CSARDLGGTSQFF

J: TRBJ2-2
D: TRBD1
size: .
V: TRBV4-3
DNA: TGCGCCAGCAGCCAAGAAGGGGCAGGGGGCTATACCACCGGGGAGCTGTTTTTT
CDR3: CASSQEGAGGYTTGELFF

J: TRBJ2-5
D: TRBD1
size: few
V: TRBV27
DNA: TGTGCCAGCAGTTCCTTAGTAGGGACAGGGCCGTCCGAGACCCAGTACTTC
CDR3: CASSSLVGTGPSETQYF

J: TRBJ2-1
D: TRBD2
size: few
V: TRBV28
DNA: TGTGCCAGCAGTTTTCAAGCGGGAGAAGGGATCACGGAGCAGTTCTTC
CDR3: CASSFQAGEGITEQFF

J: TRBJ2-1
D: .
size: .
V: TRBV20-1
DNA: TGCAGTGCTTGGGTGAGCTCCTACAATGAGCAGTTCTTC
CDR3: CSAWVSSYNEQFF

J: TRBJ2-5
D: .
size: .
V: TRBV7-2
DNA: TGTGCCAACAGCTTAGTAGAGACCCAGTACTTC
CDR3: CANSLVETQYF

J: TRBJ2-7
D: TRBD2
size: .
V: TRBV20-1
DNA: TGCAGTGCTACCGGGACTAGCGGGAGGATTCCTTACGAGCAGTACTTC
CDR3: CSATGTSGRIPYEQYF

J: TRBJ2-7
D: TRBD1
size: .
V: TRBV9
DNA: TGTGCCAGCAGCGTAGCTACAGGGGACTACGAGCAGTACTTC
CDR3: CASSVATGDYEQYF

J: TRBJ1-2
D: TRBD1
size: .
V: TRBV6-6
DNA: TGTGCCAGCAGGTCTACAGGGGGCGGGAGAGTTTATGGCTACACCTTC
CDR3: CASRSTGGGRVYGYTF

J: TRBJ2-5
D: .
size: .
V: TRBV3-1
DNA: TGTGCCAGCAGCCAAGTTTACCAAGAGACCCAGTACTTC
CDR3: CASSQVYQETQYF

J: TRBJ2-1
D: TRBD2
size: few
V: TRBV7-9
DNA: TGTGCCAGCAGCCCCCCGGCACTAGCGGGGGCCCCCTACAATGAGCAGTTCTTC
CDR3: CASSPPALAGAPYNEQFF

J: TRBJ1-6
D: .
size: few
V: TRBV7-9
DNA: TGTGCCAGCAGCTTAGCTCCCGGACCCCTCCACTTT
CDR3: CASSLAPGPLHF

J: TRBJ2-7
D: .
size: few
V: TRBV7-9
DNA: TGTGCCAGCAGCTTAGTATTACAGCCAGCAGGGGAGCAGTACTTC
CDR3: CASSLVLQPAGEQYF

J: TRBJ1-6
D: .
size: few
V: TRBV6-2/TRBV6-3
DNA: TGTGCCAGCAGTTATGTGGACCGTTTTAATTCACCCCTCCACTTT
CDR3: CASSYVDRFNSPLHF

J: TRBJ2-3
D: TRBD2
size: many
V: TRBV10-2
DNA: TGCGCCAGCAGTGATCGGTCTAGCGGGGTGGATACGCAGTATTTT
CDR3: CASSDRSSGVDTQYF

J: TRBJ1-1
D: TRBD1
size: few
V: TRBV5-1
DNA: TGCGCCAGCAGAACACAGGGGGCTTTAAGTGAAGCTTTCTTT
CDR3: CASRTQGALSEAFF

J: TRBJ1-1
D: .
size: few
V: TRBV25-1
DNA: TGTGCCAGCAGCCGCCTCCTAGTTGGAGCCGATGAAGCTTTCTTT
CDR3: CASSRLLVGADEAFF

J: TRBJ1-6
D: .
size: .
V: TRBV19
DNA: TGTGCCAGTAGGGCCGGTAATTCACCCCTCCACTTT
CDR3: CASRAGNSPLHF

J: TRBJ2-7
D: .
size: .
V: TRBV20-1
DNA: TGCAGTGCTCGAACTCCCGAGCGTGAGGTTTCCCACGAGCAGTACTTC
CDR3: CSARTPEREVSHEQYF

J: TRBJ1-5
D: TRBD1
size: .
V: TRBV7-2
DNA: TGTGCCAGTAGACAGGGTGCTCAGCCCCAGCATTTT
CDR3: CASRQGAQPQHF

J: TRBJ2-5
D: TRBD1
size: few
V: TRBV4-1
DNA: TGCGCCAGCAGCCCTTACAGGGGGGAAGAGACCCAGTACTTC
CDR3: CASSPYRGEETQYF

J: TRBJ2-5
D: .
size: few
V: TRBV10-3
DNA: TGTGCCATTCGGGGCGGGGACCAAGAGACCCAGTACTTC
CDR3: CAIRGGDQETQYF

J: TRBJ2-3
D: .
size: .
V: TRBV15
DNA: TGTGCCACCAGCAAGGGAGTGGGGACAGATACGCAGTATTTT
CDR3: CATSKGVGTDTQYF

J: TRBJ2-1
D: .
size: .
V: TRBV4-1
DNA: TGCGCCAGCAGCCAAGCTGGGGAACACAATGAGCAGTTCTTC
CDR3: CASSQAGEHNEQFF

J: TRBJ2-1
D: TRBD1
size: few
V: TRBV24-1
DNA: TGTGCCACCAGTGATCCTACTGACAGGGGAGGCAATGAGCAGTTCTTC
CDR3: CATSDPTDRGGNEQFF

J: TRBJ2-2
D: .
size: few
V: TRBV5-1
DNA: TGCGCCAGCACTAAAAGCGCCAGCGCGAACACCGGGGAGCTGTTTTTT
CDR3: CASTKSASANTGELFF

J: TRBJ2-2
D: TRBD1
size: .
V: TRBV12-3/TRBV12-4
DNA: TGTGCCAGCAGTTTGAAGGGGGCCACCGGGGAGCTGTTTTTT
CDR3: CASSLKGATGELFF

J: TRBJ2-1
D: .
size: few
V: TRBV10-3
DNA: TGTGCCATCAGTGACCGGGATAGAACGTGGGATGAGCAGTTCTTC
CDR3: CAISDRDRTWDEQFF

J: TRBJ2-3
D: .
size: once
V: TRBV29-1
DNA: TGCAGCGTTGCCGGTACGGATTCGTCGACAGATACGCAGTATTTT
CDR3: CSVAGTDSSTDTQYF

J: TRBJ2-1
D: .
size: few
V: TRBV12-3/TRBV12-4
DNA: TGTGCCAGCAGTCCCCCCCGGGTGGGTGAGCAGTTCTTC
CDR3: CASSPPRVGEQFF

J: TRBJ2-1
D: TRBD2
size: many
V: TRBV5-1
DNA: TGCGCCAGCAGTTCTCAGACTAGCGGGAGGGCGAGCTCCTACAATGAGCAGTTCTTC
CDR3: CASSSQTSGRASSYNEQFF

J: TRBJ1-4
D: .
size: .
V: TRBV7-9
DNA: TGTGCCTCCATACTGGGGCCCTCTCAAAAACTGTTTTTT
CDR3: CASILGPSQKLFF

J: TRBJ2-7
D: .
size: .
V: TRBV2
DNA: TGTGCCAGCAGTGAAGCCCGGTTATGGGACGAGCAGTACTTC
CDR3: CASSEARLWDEQYF

J: TRBJ1-1
D: .
size: few
V: TRBV28
DNA: TGTGCCAGCAGTTTTCGCCCGGACACTGAAGCTTTCTTT
CDR3: CASSFRPDTEAFF

J: TRBJ2-1
D: .
size: few
V: TRBV2
DNA: TGTGCCACCGTACAGGGGACTGGCAATGAGCAGTTCTTC
CDR3: CATVQGTGNEQFF

J: TRBJ2-7
D: TRBD1
size: .
V: TRBV13
DNA: TGTGCCAGCAGCCCCGGGACAGGGGGGATCGAGCAGTACTTC
CDR3: CASSPGTGGIEQYF

J: TRBJ2-3
D: TRBD2
size: .
V: TRBV20-1
DNA: TGCAGTGCTAACCTTCAGGGAATAGCGGGGGAGTATTTT
CDR3: CSANLQGIAGEYF

J: TRBJ2-7
D: .
size: .
V: TRBV4-1
DNA: TGCGCCAGCAGCCAAGAGAGAGGGACCTCCTACGAGCAGTACTTC
CDR3: CASSQERGTSYEQYF

J: TRBJ2-7
D: TRBD2
size: few
V: TRBV20-1
DNA: TGCAGTGCTAGTTCCGGACTAGCAAGTGAGCAGTACTTC
CDR3: CSASSGLASEQYF